This TCR beta chain is from a study of OX40 agonist ivuxolimab in advanced cancers. Here immunoSEQ multiplex PCR was the method, and the copy in TCRdb shows in-frame clones only, minus some. Of tens of thousands of clones in the sample, about 90% were seen once. This CDR3 region has 19 residues. In germline, CDR1 is MDHEN, CDR2 SYDVKM. V shed 3 bases, J shed 2 bases, and the junction held 17 bases outside the gene matches. This TCR came from an adult with an advanced solid tumor such as melanoma, head and neck, liver or kidney cancer. The chain uses TRBV28 and TRBJ2-3; 7 nucleotides agree with TRBD1. The sample consisted of CD4+ or CD8+ T cells sorted from blood, taken in a trial of the OX40 agonist ivuxolimab. This CDR3 is CASSFPKTTTGWDTDTQYF. The CDR3 DNA reads as TGTGCCAGCAGTTTCCCAAAGACGACGACAGGGTGGGACACAGATACGCAGTATTTT.